This T cell receptor beta chain was recorded in a study of post-analysis software for immune sequencing data (dated by TCRdb to about 2015). Some background on the complete study: Relapsing-remitting, secondary progressive and progressive-relapsing multiple sclerosis were recorded as disease courses, and subtype annotation was lacking for some patients. A subset of samples was prepared in parallel using single-end sample barcoding, then pooled and co-amplified after Illumina adapter ligation. The patient repertoires were set against 10 or so previously published healthy control repertoires from donors whose ages ranged from roughly 6 to 26 years.

The library was generated by PCR. TCRdb records Illumina HiSeq 2500 as the sequencer. To reduce PCR and sequencing biases, unique molecular identifiers were incorporated into the TCR beta cDNA libraries. Per 1 to 10 million input T cells, approximately 500,000 cDNA molecules were obtained, such that each molecule approximated one T cell. The patient libraries were prepared and sequenced using the same protocol as the earlier healthy control dataset. Within a given batch, samples were prepared together, multiplexed and sequenced on the same HiSeq lane. The study's processing was this. Raw barcoded reads were processed with MIGEC, discarding single-read molecular identifier groups before consensus assembly and CDR3 extraction. Clonotype tables were post-analysed with VDJtools, normalizing diversity by down-sampling all datasets to the smallest sample size. In repertoire overlap clustering, CDR3 amino acid sequences, but not nucleotide sequences, were matched to correct batch-related cross-sample contamination. The public sequencing data were trimmed at Q25 with fastp and processed into clonotypes with MiXCR by TCRdb, which kept only in-frame beta chains. Each entry merges the rows of one CDR3 protein and shows their most common DNA and genes. It is TCRdb's table, rather than the study itself, that gives the V and J calls and clone size. Present in this sample are some 800,000 distinct CDR3 sequences, 40% to 55% of which were seen just once. Jointly, the top ten make up approximately 4.4% of the sample.

Trimming accounts for 4 bases at V and 8 bases at J, while the number of junction bases matched to no gene is 11. From its cysteine to its phenylalanine, the CDR3 spans 16 amino acids. This entry keeps only the CDR3 DNA: 48 bases, framed from base 1. For CDR1 and CDR2, the germline V gene (reference sequence) lists DFQATT and SNEGSKA. To demonstrate the VDJtools post-analysis software, the study profiled TCR beta repertoires from the peripheral blood of about a dozen young patients with multiple sclerosis. The patients with multiple sclerosis were children and adolescents between roughly 6 and 17 years of age. On the study overall, not on this receptor specifically: Multiple sclerosis patients had significantly lower normalized Chao1 diversity than controls, a result that suggests substantial peripheral T-cell clonal expansion. About five TRBV segments, including TRBV5-6, TRBV5-1 and TRBV20-1, were significantly more frequent in patients than controls. The control group was slightly older than the multiple sclerosis patient group. Direct clustering with F measure showed strong co-clustering of samples prepared in the same batch, prompting a batch-effect correction.

This clonotype has just one count. It lacks a known antigen. The input lacks base qualities; no much larger clone sits a single base away. Input material: blood. The sequence was obtained from a girl aged 10-17 years with multiple sclerosis. Recombination linked TRBV20-1 to TRBJ2-1; 13 bases in the middle match TRBD2. CDR3 sequence: CSAKVRLAGGWYEQFF. Read as DNA, the sequence is TGCAGTGCTAAGGTACGACTAGCGGGAGGATGGTATGAGCAGTTCTTC.